This T cell receptor beta chain is from a study of OX40 agonist ivuxolimab in advanced cancers. On the study more broadly: The mean age was roughly 60 years, ranging from roughly 23 to 79, with less than 90% of participants male. Study-wide results and caveats: The study found among the lowest clonal expansion in partial responders at 0.1-3.0 mg/kg. CD8+ T cells averaged more expanded clones than CD4+.

The protocol was immunoSEQ multiplex PCR, while the TCRdb copy is restricted to in-frame clones and leaves out a portion. The sample carries fewer than 20,000 clones, about 77% recorded once. Worth noting for this clone: Its matching antigen is unknown.

Autoimmune disease history or systemic immunosuppression led to patient exclusion. The germline gives CDR1 SEHNR, CDR2 FQNEAQ (reference sequence). The CDR3 has 17 amino acids. The trim removed 5 bases at V and 0 bases at J, leaving 9 bases unmatched. The chain employs TRBV7-9 and TRBJ2-5, with 10 bases matching TRBD2. The receptor was isolated from an adult with an advanced solid tumor such as melanoma, head and neck, liver or kidney cancer. This material consisted of CD4+ or CD8+ T cells sorted from blood, taken in a trial of the OX40 agonist ivuxolimab. For the CDR3, the DNA is TGTGCCAGCAGCCCGCCCGGGACTAGCGTGTACCAAGAGACCCAGTACTTC. Encoded protein: CASSPPGTSVYQETQYF.